These T cell receptor beta chains were read from a single sample in a study of blood T cell repertoires in COVID-19. Clones were read by immunoSEQ multiplex PCR, and TCRdb kept only the in-frame ones, dropping some. This table holds around 200,000 clones, around 84% found once. Sequencing input: peripheral blood. The receptors were gathered from a man in his thirties or forties with active or convalescent COVID-19. Both conserved end residues are part of each CDR3. Fields, in order: CDR3 DNA, CDR3 protein, D gene, V gene, clone size, J gene. The D gene is left open where the match is weak. Clone sizes are given selectively: once, few, many, or a class where the clone is expanded.

CDR3nt: TGTGCCAGCAGCCTCCTCGGGGAAAACACCATATATTTT; CDR3aa: CASSLLGENTIYF; d_gene: .; v_gene: TRBV3-1/TRBV3-2; abundance: few; j_gene: TRBJ1-3
CDR3nt: TGTGCCAGCAGTTCCCGGACAGGATGGAATGAAAAACTGTTTTTT; CDR3aa: CASSSRTGWNEKLFF; d_gene: TRBD1; v_gene: TRBV5-6; abundance: .; j_gene: TRBJ1-4
CDR3nt: TGTGCCAGCAGCCCCCTTCCCAGGGGGCGCACCGGGGAGCTGTTTTTT; CDR3aa: CASSPLPRGRTGELFF; d_gene: TRBD1; v_gene: TRBV28; abundance: .; j_gene: TRBJ2-2
CDR3nt: TGTGCCAGCAGCCAATTGGTGGGACAGAAAGAGACCCAGTACTTC; CDR3aa: CASSQLVGQKETQYF; d_gene: TRBD1; v_gene: TRBV14; abundance: few; j_gene: TRBJ2-5
CDR3nt: TGTGCCAGACAAACCCCAGGGACTTGGGATGGCTACACCTTC; CDR3aa: CARQTPGTWDGYTF; d_gene: .; v_gene: TRBV30; abundance: .; j_gene: TRBJ1-2
CDR3nt: TGTGCCACCAGTGATTACCGACAAAATGAGCAGTTCTTC; CDR3aa: CATSDYRQNEQFF; d_gene: .; v_gene: TRBV24-1; abundance: .; j_gene: TRBJ2-1
CDR3nt: TGCGCCAGCAGCTTGGGACAGGGGGCTTTCTACGAGCAGTACTTC; CDR3aa: CASSLGQGAFYEQYF; d_gene: TRBD1; v_gene: TRBV5-1; abundance: .; j_gene: TRBJ2-7
CDR3nt: TGTGCCAGCAGCTTAGAGAGCAGGGGGACTAGAACAGATACGCAGTATTTT; CDR3aa: CASSLESRGTRTDTQYF; d_gene: .; v_gene: TRBV11-2; abundance: .; j_gene: TRBJ2-3
CDR3nt: TGTGCCAGCAGCCCCACCCCGGTCTCTGGAAACACCATATATTTT; CDR3aa: CASSPTPVSGNTIYF; d_gene: .; v_gene: TRBV3-1/TRBV3-2; abundance: .; j_gene: TRBJ1-3
CDR3nt: TGTGCCAGCAGTGTAGCGGGAGGGCTCTCCTACGAGCAGTACTTC; CDR3aa: CASSVAGGLSYEQYF; d_gene: TRBD2; v_gene: TRBV2; abundance: .; j_gene: TRBJ2-7
CDR3nt: TGTGCCTGGCAAAGGGGGGGCCGCACTGAAGCTTTCTTT; CDR3aa: CAWQRGGRTEAFF; d_gene: .; v_gene: TRBV30; abundance: .; j_gene: TRBJ1-1
CDR3nt: TGTGCCAGCAGTTCCCAGGGGATCACTAATGAAAAACTGTTTTTT; CDR3aa: CASSSQGITNEKLFF; d_gene: .; v_gene: TRBV6-2/TRBV6-3; abundance: .; j_gene: TRBJ1-4
CDR3nt: TGTGCCAGCAGTCCCGACAGGAGGAACACTGAAGCTTTCTTT; CDR3aa: CASSPDRRNTEAFF; d_gene: .; v_gene: TRBV6-2/TRBV6-3; abundance: .; j_gene: TRBJ1-1
CDR3nt: TGTGCCAGCTTCGGAGGGGTGGGCAATCAGCCCCAGCATTTT; CDR3aa: CASFGGVGNQPQHF; d_gene: .; v_gene: TRBV6-5; abundance: few; j_gene: TRBJ1-5
CDR3nt: TGTGCCAGCAGACAGGGTTACACTGAAGCTTTCTTT; CDR3aa: CASRQGYTEAFF; d_gene: .; v_gene: TRBV2; abundance: .; j_gene: TRBJ1-1
CDR3nt: TGTGCCTGGAGTGTACTGTCGTGGGGACTAGCGGGGAACACCGGGGAGCTGTTTTTT; CDR3aa: CAWSVLSWGLAGNTGELFF; d_gene: TRBD2; v_gene: TRBV30; abundance: .; j_gene: TRBJ2-2
CDR3nt: TGTGCCAGCAGCTGGACAGATTCTGGGGCCAACGTCCTGACTTTC; CDR3aa: CASSWTDSGANVLTF; d_gene: .; v_gene: TRBV5-4; abundance: .; j_gene: TRBJ2-6
CDR3nt: TGTGCCAGCTCACCAACTAGCGGGAGTACCAAACCCTCCTACGAGCAGTACTTC; CDR3aa: CASSPTSGSTKPSYEQYF; d_gene: TRBD2; v_gene: TRBV18; abundance: once; j_gene: TRBJ2-7
CDR3nt: TGTGCCATCAGGGACCCAGGGACAGGGGGCTACGAGCAGTACTTC; CDR3aa: CAIRDPGTGGYEQYF; d_gene: TRBD1; v_gene: TRBV10-3; abundance: .; j_gene: TRBJ2-7
CDR3nt: TGTGCCAGCAGGACCGGGACAGGGGGCTTGCAGCCCCAGCATTTT; CDR3aa: CASRTGTGGLQPQHF; d_gene: TRBD1; v_gene: TRBV5-8; abundance: once; j_gene: TRBJ1-5
CDR3nt: TGTGCCAGCAGCCTAAGACTAGCGGGAGTGTTCAATGAGCAGTTCTTC; CDR3aa: CASSLRLAGVFNEQFF; d_gene: TRBD2; v_gene: TRBV11-2; abundance: few; j_gene: TRBJ2-1
CDR3nt: TGTGCCAGCAGTGAAGGTTCCTACAGGGAAGCTTTCTTT; CDR3aa: CASSEGSYREAFF; d_gene: .; v_gene: TRBV2; abundance: .; j_gene: TRBJ1-1
CDR3nt: TGTGCCAGCAGCAGTGGACTAGCGGCGAACACCGGGGAGCTGTTTTTT; CDR3aa: CASSSGLAANTGELFF; d_gene: TRBD2; v_gene: TRBV11-2; abundance: .; j_gene: TRBJ2-2
CDR3nt: TGTGCCAGCAGCTTTAAAGCCAGGGCATCTGGAAACACCATATATTTT; CDR3aa: CASSFKARASGNTIYF; d_gene: .; v_gene: TRBV7-9; abundance: .; j_gene: TRBJ1-3
CDR3nt: TGTGCCAGCCTACGACTGACAGGGGCGGGGGCCAACGTCCTGACTTTC; CDR3aa: CASLRLTGAGANVLTF; d_gene: TRBD1; v_gene: TRBV19; abundance: .; j_gene: TRBJ2-6
CDR3nt: TGTGCCAGCAGGACGCAGAGGGACATCTATGGCTACACCTTC; CDR3aa: CASRTQRDIYGYTF; d_gene: .; v_gene: TRBV5-4; abundance: .; j_gene: TRBJ1-2
CDR3nt: TGTGCCAGCAGTTCTTCTCCGGAGGCAGGGGGAAACACCGGGGAGCTGTTTTTT; CDR3aa: CASSSSPEAGGNTGELFF; d_gene: TRBD1; v_gene: TRBV28; abundance: once; j_gene: TRBJ2-2
CDR3nt: TGTGCCAGCAGCCAAGAGGGGGGAGGAAACACCATATATTTT; CDR3aa: CASSQEGGGNTIYF; d_gene: .; v_gene: TRBV14; abundance: .; j_gene: TRBJ1-3
CDR3nt: TGTGCCACCAAAGGGGATACAGATACGCAGTATTTT; CDR3aa: CATKGDTDTQYF; d_gene: .; v_gene: TRBV24-1; abundance: .; j_gene: TRBJ2-3
CDR3nt: TGTGCCTGGAGTAGGACAGGTTACGAGCAGTACTTC; CDR3aa: CAWSRTGYEQYF; d_gene: TRBD1; v_gene: TRBV30; abundance: .; j_gene: TRBJ2-7
CDR3nt: TGTGCCATCAGCCCGGAGTATGGCTACACCTTC; CDR3aa: CAISPEYGYTF; d_gene: .; v_gene: TRBV10-3; abundance: .; j_gene: TRBJ1-2
CDR3nt: TGTGCCAGCAGTTACAGGGGTGGCTACACCTTC; CDR3aa: CASSYRGGYTF; d_gene: TRBD1; v_gene: TRBV28; abundance: .; j_gene: TRBJ1-2
CDR3nt: TGTGCCAGTAGTGTGGGACAGGGGCCTGGCTACACCTTC; CDR3aa: CASSVGQGPGYTF; d_gene: TRBD1; v_gene: TRBV19; abundance: once; j_gene: TRBJ1-2
CDR3nt: TGTGCCAGCAGCCGGTTCCGGGAGAACACTGAAGCTTTCTTT; CDR3aa: CASSRFRENTEAFF; d_gene: .; v_gene: TRBV13; abundance: .; j_gene: TRBJ1-1
CDR3nt: TGTGCCACCCCTCCTCAGGAGGGAGGCGGCTACGAGCAGTACTTC; CDR3aa: CATPPQEGGGYEQYF; d_gene: .; v_gene: TRBV6-4; abundance: .; j_gene: TRBJ2-7
CDR3nt: TGTGCCAGCAGTTCCGCCGGGACAGGGAACACAGATACGCAGTATTTT; CDR3aa: CASSSAGTGNTDTQYF; d_gene: TRBD1; v_gene: TRBV28; abundance: once; j_gene: TRBJ2-3
CDR3nt: TGCGCCAGCAGTAGATCCGAAAATGAAAAACTGTTTTTT; CDR3aa: CASSRSENEKLFF; d_gene: .; v_gene: TRBV5-1; abundance: .; j_gene: TRBJ1-4
CDR3nt: TGTGCCAGCAGGAATTCGGGACAGGGGCTTCCGGAAGCTTTCTTT; CDR3aa: CASRNSGQGLPEAFF; d_gene: TRBD1; v_gene: TRBV6-6; abundance: .; j_gene: TRBJ1-1
CDR3nt: TGTGCCAGTAGCCTCGTCGGGACTAGCGGAGGCAGCTCCTACAATGAGCAGTTCTTC; CDR3aa: CASSLVGTSGGSSYNEQFF; d_gene: TRBD2; v_gene: TRBV19; abundance: once; j_gene: TRBJ2-1
CDR3nt: TGTGCCAGCAGCTCCGGCGGCGGGTACTCCTACGAGCAGTACTTC; CDR3aa: CASSSGGGYSYEQYF; d_gene: .; v_gene: TRBV11-3; abundance: once; j_gene: TRBJ2-7
CDR3nt: TGTGCCAGCTCACCGGGCCTTACTAACTATGGCTACACCTTC; CDR3aa: CASSPGLTNYGYTF; d_gene: .; v_gene: TRBV18; abundance: .; j_gene: TRBJ1-2
CDR3nt: TGTGCCACACAGTTCCGGGACAGCCCCTACAATGAGCAGTTCTTC; CDR3aa: CATQFRDSPYNEQFF; d_gene: TRBD1; v_gene: TRBV25-1; abundance: .; j_gene: TRBJ2-1
CDR3nt: TGTGCCAGCAGCGTCGGGACTAGCGGGAGTAGCGAGCAGTACTTC; CDR3aa: CASSVGTSGSSEQYF; d_gene: TRBD2; v_gene: TRBV7-2; abundance: .; j_gene: TRBJ2-7
CDR3nt: TGTGCCACAATCCGAGGTAGGGGACAGGGGAACACTGAAGCTTTCTTT; CDR3aa: CATIRGRGQGNTEAFF; d_gene: TRBD1; v_gene: TRBV19; abundance: .; j_gene: TRBJ1-1
CDR3nt: TGTGCCACCAGTGATCCCACCGGGACAGGGACCTACGAGCAGTACTTC; CDR3aa: CATSDPTGTGTYEQYF; d_gene: TRBD1; v_gene: TRBV24-1; abundance: .; j_gene: TRBJ2-7
CDR3nt: TGTGCCAGCAGTGAAACTCCGGACAGGGTCAACTATGGCTACACCTTC; CDR3aa: CASSETPDRVNYGYTF; d_gene: TRBD1; v_gene: TRBV6-4; abundance: .; j_gene: TRBJ1-2
CDR3nt: TGCGCCAGCAGCCCTAGAGGAGGGTCGGAACCTCAGCCCCAGCATTTT; CDR3aa: CASSPRGGSEPQPQHF; d_gene: .; v_gene: TRBV5-1; abundance: .; j_gene: TRBJ1-5
CDR3nt: TGTGCCAGCAGCGCCGCCGGGACAGGGTACTACGAGCAGTACTTC; CDR3aa: CASSAAGTGYYEQYF; d_gene: TRBD1; v_gene: TRBV7-2; abundance: .; j_gene: TRBJ2-7
CDR3nt: TGTGCCAGCAGCTCGGTCGGGTCGGAGACCGGGGAGCTGTTTTTT; CDR3aa: CASSSVGSETGELFF; d_gene: .; v_gene: TRBV7-2; abundance: .; j_gene: TRBJ2-2
CDR3nt: TGTGCCAGCAGCTACACGGAGGATTCACCCCTCCACTTT; CDR3aa: CASSYTEDSPLHF; d_gene: .; v_gene: TRBV5-4; abundance: .; j_gene: TRBJ1-6